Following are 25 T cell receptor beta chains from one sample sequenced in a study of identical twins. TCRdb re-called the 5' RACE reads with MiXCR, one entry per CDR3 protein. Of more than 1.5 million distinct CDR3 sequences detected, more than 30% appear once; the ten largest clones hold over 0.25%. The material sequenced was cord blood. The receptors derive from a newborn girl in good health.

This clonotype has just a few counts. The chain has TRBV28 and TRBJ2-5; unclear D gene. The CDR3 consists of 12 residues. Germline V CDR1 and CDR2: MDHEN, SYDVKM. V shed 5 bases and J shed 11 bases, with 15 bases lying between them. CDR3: CASSERYNEQYF. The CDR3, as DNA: TGTGCCAGCAGTGAGCGATACAATGAGCAGTACTTC.

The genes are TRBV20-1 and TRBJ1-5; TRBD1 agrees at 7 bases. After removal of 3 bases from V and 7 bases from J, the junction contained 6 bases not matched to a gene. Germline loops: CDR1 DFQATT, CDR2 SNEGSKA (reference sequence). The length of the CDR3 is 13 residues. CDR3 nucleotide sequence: TGCAGTGCTAGGGGGGGACAGCGGCAGCCCCAGCATTTT. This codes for CSARGGQRQPQHF.

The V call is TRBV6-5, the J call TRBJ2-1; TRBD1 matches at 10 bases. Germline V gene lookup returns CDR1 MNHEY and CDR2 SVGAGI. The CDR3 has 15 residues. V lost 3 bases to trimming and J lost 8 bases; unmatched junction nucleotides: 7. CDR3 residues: CASSYAGTGADEQFF. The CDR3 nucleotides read TGTGCCAGCAGTTATGCCGGGACAGGGGCGGATGAGCAGTTCTTC.

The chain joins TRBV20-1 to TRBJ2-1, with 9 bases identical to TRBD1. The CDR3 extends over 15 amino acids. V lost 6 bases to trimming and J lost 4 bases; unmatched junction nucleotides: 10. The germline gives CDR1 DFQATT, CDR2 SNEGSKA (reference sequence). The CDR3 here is CSAHKGQGMYNEQFF. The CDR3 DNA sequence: TGCAGTGCCCACAAAGGACAGGGGATGTACAATGAGCAGTTCTTC.

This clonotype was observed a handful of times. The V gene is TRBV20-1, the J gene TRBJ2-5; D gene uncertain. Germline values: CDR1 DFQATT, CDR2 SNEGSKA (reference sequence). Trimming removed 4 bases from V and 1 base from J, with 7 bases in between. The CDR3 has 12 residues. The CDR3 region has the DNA TGCAGTGCTAAAGCGCTCCAAGAGACCCAGTACTTC. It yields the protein CSAKALQETQYF.

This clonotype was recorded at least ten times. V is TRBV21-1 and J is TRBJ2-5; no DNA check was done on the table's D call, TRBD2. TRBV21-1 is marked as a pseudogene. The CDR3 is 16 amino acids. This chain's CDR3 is CASSTDRLAGIGEQYF. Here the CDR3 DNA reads TGTGCCAGCAGCACCGACCGACTAGCGGGAATAGGAGAGCAGTACTTC.

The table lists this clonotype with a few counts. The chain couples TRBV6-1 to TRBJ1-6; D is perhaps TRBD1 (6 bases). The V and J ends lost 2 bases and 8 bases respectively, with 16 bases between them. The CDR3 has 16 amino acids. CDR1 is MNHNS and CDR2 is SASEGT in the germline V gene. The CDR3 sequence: CASSEKRTDIDSPLHF. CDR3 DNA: TGTGCCAGCAGTGAAAAAAGGACAGATATAGATTCACCCCTCCACTTT.

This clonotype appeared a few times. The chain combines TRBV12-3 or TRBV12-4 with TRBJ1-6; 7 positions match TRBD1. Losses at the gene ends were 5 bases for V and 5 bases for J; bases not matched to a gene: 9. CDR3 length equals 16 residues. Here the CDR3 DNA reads TGTGCCAGCAGTAAGCACTCGACAGGGAATAATTCACCCCTCCACTTT. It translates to CASSKHSTGNNSPLHF.

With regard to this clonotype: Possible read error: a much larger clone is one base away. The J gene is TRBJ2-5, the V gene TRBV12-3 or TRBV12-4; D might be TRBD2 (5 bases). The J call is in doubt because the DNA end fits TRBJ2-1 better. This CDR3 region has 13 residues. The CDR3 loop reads CASRLDAQETQFF. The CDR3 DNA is TGTGCCAGCAGACTAGATGCCCAAGAGACCCAGTTCTTC.

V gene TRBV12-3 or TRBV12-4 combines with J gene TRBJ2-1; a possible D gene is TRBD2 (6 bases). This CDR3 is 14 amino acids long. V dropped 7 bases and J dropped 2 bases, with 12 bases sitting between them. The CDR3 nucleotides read TGTGCCAGCACCACTAGGACTACCTACAATGAGCAGTTCTTC. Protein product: CASTTRTTYNEQFF.

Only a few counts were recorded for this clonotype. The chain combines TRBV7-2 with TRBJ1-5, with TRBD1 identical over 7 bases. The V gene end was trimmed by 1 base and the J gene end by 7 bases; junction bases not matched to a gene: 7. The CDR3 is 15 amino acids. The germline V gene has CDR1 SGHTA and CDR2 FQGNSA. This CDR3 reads CASSLEYRGGQPQHF. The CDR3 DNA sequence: TGTGCCAGCAGCTTAGAATACAGGGGTGGGCAGCCCCAGCATTTT.

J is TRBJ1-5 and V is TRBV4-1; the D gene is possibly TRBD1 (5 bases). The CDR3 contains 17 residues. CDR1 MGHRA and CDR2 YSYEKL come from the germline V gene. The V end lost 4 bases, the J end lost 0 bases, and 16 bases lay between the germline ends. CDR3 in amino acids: CASSPRAETYSNQPQHF. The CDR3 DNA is TGCGCCAGCAGCCCCAGGGCAGAAACTTATAGCAATCAGCCCCAGCATTTT.

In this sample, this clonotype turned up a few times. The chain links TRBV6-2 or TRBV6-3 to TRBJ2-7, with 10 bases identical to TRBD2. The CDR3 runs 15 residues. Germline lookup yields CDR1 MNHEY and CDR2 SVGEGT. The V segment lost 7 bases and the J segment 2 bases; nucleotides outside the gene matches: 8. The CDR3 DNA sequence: TGTGCCAGCATGGACCCAACTAGCGGGGCCTACGAGCAGTACTTC. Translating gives CASMDPTSGAYEQYF.

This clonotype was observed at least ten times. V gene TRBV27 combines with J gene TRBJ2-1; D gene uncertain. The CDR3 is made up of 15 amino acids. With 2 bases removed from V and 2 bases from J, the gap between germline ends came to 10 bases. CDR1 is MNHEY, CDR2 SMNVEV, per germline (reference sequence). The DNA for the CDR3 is TGTGCCAGCAGTTTACCCCATTTGCCCTACAATGAGCAGTTCTTC. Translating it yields CASSLPHLPYNEQFF.

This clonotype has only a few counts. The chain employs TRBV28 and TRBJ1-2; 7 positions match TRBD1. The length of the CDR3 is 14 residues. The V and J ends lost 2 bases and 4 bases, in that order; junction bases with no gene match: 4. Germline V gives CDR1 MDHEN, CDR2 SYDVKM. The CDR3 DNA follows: TGTGCCAGCAGTTTACCGGGGACAGCCTATGGCTACACCTTC. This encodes CASSLPGTAYGYTF.

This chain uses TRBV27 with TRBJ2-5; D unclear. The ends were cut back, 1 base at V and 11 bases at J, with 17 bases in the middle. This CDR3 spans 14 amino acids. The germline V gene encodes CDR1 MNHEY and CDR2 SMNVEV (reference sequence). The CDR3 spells CASSLYPSGNEQYF. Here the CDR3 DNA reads TGTGCCAGCAGTTTATATCCCTCGGGCAATGAGCAGTACTTC.

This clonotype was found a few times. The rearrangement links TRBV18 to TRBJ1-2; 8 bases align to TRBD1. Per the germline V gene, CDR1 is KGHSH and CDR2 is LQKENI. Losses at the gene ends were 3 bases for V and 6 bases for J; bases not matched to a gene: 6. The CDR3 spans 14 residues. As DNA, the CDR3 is TGTGCCAGCTCACCGGACAGGGACGAGGATGGCTACACCTTC. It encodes CASSPDRDEDGYTF.

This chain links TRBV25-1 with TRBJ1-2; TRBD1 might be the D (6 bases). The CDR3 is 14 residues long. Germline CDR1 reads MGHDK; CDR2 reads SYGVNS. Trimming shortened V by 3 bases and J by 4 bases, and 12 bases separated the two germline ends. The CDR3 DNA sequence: TGTGCCAGCAGTGAGGGGGGGCCGTCCTATGGCTACACCTTC. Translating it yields CASSEGGPSYGYTF.

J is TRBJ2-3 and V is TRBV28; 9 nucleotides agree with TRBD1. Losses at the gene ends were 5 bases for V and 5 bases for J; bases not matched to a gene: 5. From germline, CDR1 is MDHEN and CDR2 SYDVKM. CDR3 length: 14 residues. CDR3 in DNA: TGTGCCAGCAGTACCTACAGGGGGCAAGATACGCAGTATTTT. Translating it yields CASSTYRGQDTQYF.

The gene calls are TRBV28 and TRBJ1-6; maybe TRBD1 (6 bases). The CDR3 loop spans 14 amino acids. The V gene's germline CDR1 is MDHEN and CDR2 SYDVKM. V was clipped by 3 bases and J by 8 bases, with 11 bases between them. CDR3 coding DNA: TGTGCCAGCAGTTTGAACAGGGTTGATTCACCCCTCCACTTT. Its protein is CASSLNRVDSPLHF.

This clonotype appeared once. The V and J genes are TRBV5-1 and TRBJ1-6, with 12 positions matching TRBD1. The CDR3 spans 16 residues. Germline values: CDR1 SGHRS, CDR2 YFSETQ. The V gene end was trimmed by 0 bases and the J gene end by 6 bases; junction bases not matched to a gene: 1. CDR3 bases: TGCGCCAGCAGCTTGGAGGGACAGGGGGCTAATTCACCCCTCCACTTT. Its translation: CASSLEGQGANSPLHF.

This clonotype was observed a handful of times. The CDR3: CSARGAGGHSNQPQHF. The CDR3 coding sequence is TGCAGTGCTAGAGGGGCGGGGGGCCATAGCAATCAGCCCCAGCATTTT. The chain recombines TRBV20-1 with TRBJ1-5, with D possibly matching TRBD1 (6 bases). CDR3 length: 16 amino acids. Deletions cut 1 base from V and 0 bases from J, with 13 bases between. The germline V gene encodes CDR1 DFQATT and CDR2 SNEGSKA (reference sequence).

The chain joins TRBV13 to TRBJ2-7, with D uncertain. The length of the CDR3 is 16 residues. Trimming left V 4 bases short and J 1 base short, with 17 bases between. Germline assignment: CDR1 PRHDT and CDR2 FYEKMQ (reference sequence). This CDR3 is CASSSKPSEKSYEQYF. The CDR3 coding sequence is TGTGCCAGCAGCTCCAAACCATCGGAGAAATCCTACGAGCAGTACTTC.

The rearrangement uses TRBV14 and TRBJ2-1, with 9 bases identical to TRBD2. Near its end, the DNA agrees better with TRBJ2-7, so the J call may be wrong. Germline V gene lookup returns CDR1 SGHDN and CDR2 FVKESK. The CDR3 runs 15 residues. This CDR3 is CASSFRLAEPNEQYF. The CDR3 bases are TGTGCCAGCAGCTTTCGACTAGCGGAGCCCAATGAGCAGTACTTC.

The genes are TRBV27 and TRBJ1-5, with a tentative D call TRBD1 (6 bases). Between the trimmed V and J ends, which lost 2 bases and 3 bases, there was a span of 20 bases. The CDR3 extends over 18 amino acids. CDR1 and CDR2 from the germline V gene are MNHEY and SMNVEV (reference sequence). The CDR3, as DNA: TGTGCCAGCAGTTTAGAAAGTGGTGGGGGGCTGTACAATCAGCCCCAGCATTTT. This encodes CASSLESGGGLYNQPQHF.